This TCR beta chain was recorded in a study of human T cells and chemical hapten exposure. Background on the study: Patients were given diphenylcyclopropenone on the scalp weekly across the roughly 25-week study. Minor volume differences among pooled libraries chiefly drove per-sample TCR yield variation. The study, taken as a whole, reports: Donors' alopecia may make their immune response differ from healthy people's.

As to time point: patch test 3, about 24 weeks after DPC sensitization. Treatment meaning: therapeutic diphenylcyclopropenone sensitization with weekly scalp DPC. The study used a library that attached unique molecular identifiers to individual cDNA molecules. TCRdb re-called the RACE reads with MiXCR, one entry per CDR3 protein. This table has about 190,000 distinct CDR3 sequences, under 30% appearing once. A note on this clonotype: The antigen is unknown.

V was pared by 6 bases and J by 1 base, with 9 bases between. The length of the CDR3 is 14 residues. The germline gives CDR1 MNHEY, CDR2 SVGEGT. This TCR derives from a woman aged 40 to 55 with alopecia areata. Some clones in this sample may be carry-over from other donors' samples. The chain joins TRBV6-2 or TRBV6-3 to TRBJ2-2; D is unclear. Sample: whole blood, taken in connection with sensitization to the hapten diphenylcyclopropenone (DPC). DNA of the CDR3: TGTGCCAGCAGAGTCGACGTGAACACCGGGGAGCTGTTTTTT. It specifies CASRVDVNTGELFF.